Listed here is a single T cell receptor beta chain. Measured with immunoSEQ multiplex PCR; TCRdb has only the in-frame clones, and not every one. The repertoire has over 65,000 clones, 82% of them found once; the top ten carry 15% to 20%. This entry belongs to a study of blood T cell repertoires in COVID-19. Study summary: Sample material is recorded as cDNA or gDNA derived from T cells, B-cell-depleted T cells, or PBMCs.

V gave up 6 bases and J gave up 10 bases; unmatched junction bases: 16. The CDR3 spans 15 residues. Germline CDR1 MNHEY, CDR2 SVGEGT. This chain uses TRBV6-2 or TRBV6-3 with TRBJ2-3; TRBD1 agrees at 7 bases. This sequence was found in a man older than 75 with active COVID-19. The specimen was peripheral blood. The CDR3 loop is CASRYNLADRVAQYF. The CDR3 coding sequence is TGTGCCAGCAGATACAACCTCGCAGACAGGGTCGCGCAGTATTTT.